This TCR beta chain was identified in a study of blood T cell repertoires in COVID-19. Assay used: immunoSEQ multiplex PCR; TCRdb lists only in-frame clones, some missing. The table shows 150,000 to 200,000 clones, with 85% to 95% occurring only once. The CDR3 consists of 15 residues. CDR1 and CDR2 (germline): SGHNT, YYREEE (reference sequence). V lost 1 base and J lost 6, with 13 bases in between. This clonotype was obtained from a woman aged 50 to 60 with acute or convalescent COVID-19. This chain links TRBV5-4 with TRBJ2-2, with D maybe TRBD1 (5 bases). The sample comprised peripheral blood. The CDR3 loop is CASSLQGENAGELFF. The CDR3 bases are TGTGCCAGCAGCTTGCAAGGGGAAAATGCCGGGGAGCTGTTTTTT.